A single sample gave rise to the 30 T cell receptor beta chains below, sequenced in a study of early T cells in non-severe SARS-CoV-2 infection. TCRdb redid the calling of the 5' RACE reads with MiXCR, one entry per CDR3 protein. The data hold fewer than 100,000 distinct CDR3 sequences, with 5% to 7% observed a single time. The sample was whole blood. The source is an adult who was a healthcare worker with PCR-confirmed SARS-CoV-2 infection or an uninfected control (not recorded which).

Only a few counts were recorded for this clonotype. The V call is TRBV19, the J call TRBJ1-2, with D possibly being TRBD1 (6 bases). V lost 3 bases and J 6 bases, leaving 17 bases between the germline ends. There are 15 residues in the CDR3. CDR1 is LNHDA, CDR2 SQIVND, per germline (reference sequence). The CDR3 DNA sequence: TGTGCCAGTAGTATTCAAATAAACAGGGAACATGGCTACACCTTC. This codes for CASSIQINREHGYTF.

The CDR3 coding sequence is TGTGCCAGCAGCCAACAACCGGCGGGGTGGGGCGAGCAGTACTTC. Translating it yields CASSQQPAGWGEQYF. The chain has TRBV3-1 and TRBJ2-7; D possibly corresponds to TRBD2 (6 bases). Germline lookup yields CDR1 LGHDT and CDR2 YNNKEL (reference sequence). The CDR3 is 15 amino acids. V was trimmed by 2 bases and J by 6 bases, leaving 17 bases between them.

The V call is TRBV4-1, the J call TRBJ2-7; D gene ambiguous. The CDR3 sequence is 13 residues long. With 4 bases removed from V and 2 bases from J, the gap between germline ends came to 9 bases. The germline CDR1 and CDR2 sequences are MGHRA and YSYEKL. The CDR3 DNA reads TGCGCCAGCAGCCTCGGGCCGGCCTACGAGCAGTACTTC. Protein sequence: CASSLGPAYEQYF.

The sample holds a few counts of this clonotype. V and J are TRBV20-1 and TRBJ1-1; TRBD1 is a possible D gene (6 bases). Germline lookup yields CDR1 DFQATT and CDR2 SNEGSKA (reference sequence). Trimming stripped 0 bases from V and 1 base from J, with 9 bases between. This CDR3 region has 14 residues. The CDR3 loop is CSARDTGRNTEAFF. For the CDR3, the DNA is TGCAGTGCTAGAGATACAGGGAGGAACACTGAAGCTTTCTTT.

This clonotype was recorded a few times. V gene TRBV7-2 combines with J gene TRBJ2-7, with a tentative D call TRBD1 (5 bases). The CDR3 contains 13 residues. Trimming pared 5 bases from V and 3 bases from J, leaving 11 bases between. Germline V gene lookup returns CDR1 SGHTA and CDR2 FQGNSA. The CDR3 nucleotides read TGTGCCAGCAGCGCCCGACAGTACTACGAGCAGTACTTC. This encodes CASSARQYYEQYF. Drawing the rest from reference TRBV7-2 and TRBJ2-7, the complete variable domain is GAGVSQSPSNKVTEKGKDVELRCDPISGHTALYWYRQSLGQGLEFLIYFQGNSAPDKSGLPSDRFSAERTGGSVSTLTIQRTQQEDSAVYLCASSARQYYEQYFGPGTRLTVT.

This clonotype appeared a few times. This chain uses TRBV15 with TRBJ2-3, with 14 positions matching TRBD2. The CDR3 length is 19 residues. With V trimmed by 5 bases and J by 1 base, 11 bases remained unmatched. Germline loops: CDR1 LNHNV, CDR2 YYDKDF (reference sequence). CDR3 amino acids: CATSGGLAGDTVGTDTQYF. The CDR3 nucleotides read TGTGCCACCAGCGGGGGACTAGCGGGAGATACTGTCGGCACAGATACGCAGTATTTT.

The J gene is TRBJ1-1, the V gene TRBV20-1; 7 bases line up with TRBD1. Germline values: CDR1 DFQATT, CDR2 SNEGSKA (reference sequence). The V gene end was trimmed by 6 bases and the J gene end by 5 bases; junction bases not matched to a gene: 9. The CDR3 loop spans 13 amino acids. CDR3 region: CSASRGLETEAFF. CDR3 bases: TGCAGTGCCAGCAGGGGGTTGGAAACTGAAGCTTTCTTT.

This clonotype was seen at least ten times. The chain employs TRBV2 and TRBJ1-1; no firm D call. V was cut by 0 bases and J by 10 bases, with 9 bases left in between. Germline assignment: CDR1 SNHLY and CDR2 FYNNEI. This CDR3 region has 12 residues. Here the CDR3 reads CASSEAPTVAFF. The CDR3, as DNA: TGTGCCAGCAGTGAAGCCCCAACGGTAGCTTTCTTT.

This clonotype was observed many times. CDR3 sequence: CASSLQSHRSGNTIYF. The CDR3 DNA is TGTGCCAGCAGCTTACAATCGCACCGCTCTGGAAACACCATATATTTT. V is TRBV7-2 and J is TRBJ1-3; D gene ambiguous. Germline CDR1 SGHTA, CDR2 FQGNSA. The CDR3 runs 16 residues. Between the trimmed V and J ends, which lost 2 bases and 0 bases, there was a span of 11 bases.

This clonotype was recorded at least ten times. The V and J genes are TRBV6-6 and TRBJ1-4; no firm D call. V was pared by 0 bases and J by 7 bases, with 12 bases between. The CDR3 is made up of 15 amino acids. The germline V gene encodes CDR1 MNHNY and CDR2 SVGAGI (reference sequence). CDR3 protein: CASSYSFQGIEKLFF. The DNA of the CDR3 is TGTGCCAGCAGTTACTCGTTTCAAGGGATTGAAAAACTGTTTTTT.

This clonotype was recorded at least ten times. The V and J genes are TRBV6-5 and TRBJ1-5; TRBD1 is a possible D gene (5 bases). The ends were cut back, 4 bases at V and 4 bases at J, with 11 bases in the middle. Germline V gene lookup returns CDR1 MNHEY and CDR2 SVGAGI. This CDR3 is built from 14 residues. The CDR3 coding sequence is TGTGCCAGCAGTTGGGGCAGCCATAATCAGCCCCAGCATTTT. It yields the protein CASSWGSHNQPQHF.

This clonotype was seen at least ten times. The chain joins TRBV7-9 to TRBJ1-1; unclear D gene. The ends were cut back, 3 bases at V and 5 bases at J, with 4 bases in the middle. In germline, CDR1 is SEHNR, CDR2 FQNEAQ (reference sequence). The CDR3 loop spans 11 amino acids. CDR3 sequence (DNA): TGTGCCAGCAGCTTGGGAACTGAAGCTTTCTTT. It specifies CASSLGTEAFF.

The V and J genes are TRBV12-5 and TRBJ2-1, with D perhaps TRBD1 or TRBD2 (6 bases each). The V end was cut by 6 bases, the J end by 5 bases, with 14 bases between. Germline values: CDR1 LGHNT, CDR2 FRNRAP. This CDR3 is 14 amino acids long. DNA for the CDR3: TGTGCTAGTGGACCGACAGGAGGGAACAATGAGCAGTTCTTC. This translates into CASGPTGGNNEQFF.

This clonotype occurred many times. This chain joins TRBV14 and TRBJ2-2, with TRBD1 matching 9 bases. CDR3 length: 15 amino acids. Germline assignment: CDR1 SGHDN and CDR2 FVKESK. The J segment lost 5 bases and the V segment lost 4 bases, leaving 5 bases of the junction unmatched. The CDR3 nucleotides are TGTGCCAGCAGCCCTGGACAGGGGAGGACCGGGGAGCTGTTTTTT. Encoded protein: CASSPGQGRTGELFF.

At least ten counts were recorded for this clonotype. J is TRBJ1-2 and V is TRBV19, with TRBD1 identical over 10 bases. This CDR3 spans 16 amino acids. Germline values: CDR1 LNHDA, CDR2 SQIVND (reference sequence). The trim removed 7 bases at V and 2 bases at J, leaving 10 bases unmatched. CDR3 residues: CASTSGPGQGNYGYTF. CDR3 nucleotide sequence: TGTGCCAGTACTTCAGGCCCGGGACAGGGGAACTATGGCTACACCTTC. Full variable domain (outside the CDR3, taken from reference TRBV19 and TRBJ1-2): DGGITQSPKYLFRKEGQNVTLSCEQNLNHDAMYWYRQDPGQGLRLIYYSQIVNDFQKGDIAEGYSVSREKKESFPLTVTSAQKNPTAFYLCASTSGPGQGNYGYTFGSGTRLTVV.

The rearrangement uses TRBV3-1 and TRBJ2-7; the D gene is possibly TRBD1 (5 bases). CDR1 and CDR2 from the germline V gene are LGHDT and YNNKEL (reference sequence). Trimming cost V 2 bases and J 5 bases, with 13 bases left between them. This CDR3 region has 14 residues. CDR3 amino acids: CASSQSQGFHEQYF. The CDR3 nucleotides are TGTGCCAGCAGCCAATCCCAGGGATTCCACGAGCAGTACTTC.

This sequence joins TRBV11-2 and TRBJ1-1, with 9 bases aligning to TRBD1. Per germline, CDR1 SGHAT and CDR2 FQNNGV. The CDR3 extends over 18 amino acids. Unmatched junction bases numbered 15, after V lost 4 bases and J lost 3 bases. CDR3 sequence (DNA): TGTGCCAGCAGCTCCACCGGGACAGGGCGGCTCTGGGACACTGAAGCTTTCTTT. It specifies CASSSTGTGRLWDTEAFF.

At least ten counts were recorded for this clonotype. V gene TRBV5-1 combines with J gene TRBJ1-3; D is unclear. Trimming removed 2 bases from V and 2 bases from J, with 5 bases in between. The V gene's germline CDR1 is SGHRS and CDR2 YFSETQ. The CDR3 contains 13 residues. The CDR3 spells CASSFQTGNTIYF. The CDR3 nucleotides read TGCGCCAGCAGCTTCCAGACTGGAAACACCATATATTTT.

This clonotype was detected a few times. The genes are TRBV7-2 and TRBJ1-1, with 8 positions matching TRBD1. From germline, CDR1 is SGHTA and CDR2 FQGNSA. The trim removed 0 bases at V and 4 bases at J, leaving 1 base unmatched. The CDR3 is 14 amino acids. For the CDR3, the DNA is TGTGCCAGCAGCTTAGCAGGACAGGGCACTGAAGCTTTCTTT. It codes for CASSLAGQGTEAFF.

This clonotype was found a few times. The DNA for the CDR3 is TGTGCCAGCAGTTACGGGGGTTTCAATCAGCCCCAGCATTTT. This encodes CASSYGGFNQPQHF. The chain is built from TRBV6-2 or TRBV6-3 and TRBJ1-5; possible D gene TRBD1, 5 bases. V was pared by 2 bases and J by 3 bases, with 8 bases between. The CDR3 covers 14 residues. CDR1 MNHEY and CDR2 SVGEGT come from the germline V gene.

The sample holds many counts of this clonotype. The rearrangement uses TRBV3-1 and TRBJ1-6; D possibly corresponds to TRBD1 (5 bases). The germline CDR1 and CDR2 sequences are LGHDT and YNNKEL (reference sequence). V gave up 1 base and J gave up 7 bases, with 11 bases separating them. The CDR3 length is 15 residues. CDR3 residues: CASSQAGAMNSPLHF. CDR3 bases: TGTGCCAGCAGCCAAGCCGGGGCGATGAATTCACCCCTCCACTTT.

The sample holds many counts of this clonotype. The V gene is TRBV12-3 or TRBV12-4, the J gene TRBJ2-1; a possible D gene is TRBD2 (5 bases). The CDR3 totals 12 residues. Trimming shortened V by 7 bases and J by 8 bases, and 12 bases separated the two germline ends. The CDR3 region is CASTAGPDEQFF. CDR3 bases: TGTGCCAGCACCGCGGGCCCGGATGAGCAGTTCTTC.

This clonotype was seen repeatedly, ten times or more. This chain uses TRBV20-1 with TRBJ2-1, with TRBD2 matching over 8 bases. V was pared by 6 bases and J by 3 bases, with 16 bases of the junction left unmatched. CDR3 length: 17 residues. Germline loops: CDR1 DFQATT, CDR2 SNEGSKA (reference sequence). CDR3 DNA sequence: TGCAGTGCCCAATTAGGGGCCCCGGGACTAGGCTACAATGAGCAGTTCTTC. Protein sequence: CSAQLGAPGLGYNEQFF.

This clonotype was detected ten times or more. The rearrangement uses TRBV20-1 and TRBJ1-5; D perhaps matches TRBD1 (5 bases). Germline CDR1 DFQATT, CDR2 SNEGSKA (reference sequence). The CDR3 is 14 residues long. Trimming shortened V by 1 base and J by 2 bases, and 9 bases separated the two germline ends. CDR3 amino acids: CSARVDNGNQPQHF. CDR3 DNA: TGCAGTGCTAGAGTGGACAACGGCAATCAGCCCCAGCATTTT.

In its sample, this clonotype is medium-sized. V and J are TRBV19 and TRBJ1-2; tentatively, D is TRBD1 (5 bases). There are 20 residues in the CDR3. V was pared by 0 bases and J by 2 bases, with 25 bases between. CDR1 is LNHDA, CDR2 SQIVND, per germline (reference sequence). The CDR3, as DNA: TGTGCCAGTAGTATAGAGGGGGGGACCCCCGTTCGAGCTTTAAACTATGGCTACACCTTC. Protein: CASSIEGGTPVRALNYGYTF.

This clonotype was counted ten times or more. The chain couples TRBV28 to TRBJ1-1; D not resolved. The CDR3 is made up of 14 amino acids. The germline V gene has CDR1 MDHEN and CDR2 SYDVKM. Trimming left V 4 bases short and J 0 bases short, with 9 bases between. Here the CDR3 reads CASSSVPVNTEAFF. The CDR3 DNA sequence: TGTGCCAGCAGTTCGGTTCCGGTGAACACTGAAGCTTTCTTT.

A few counts support this clonotype. The chain is built from TRBV6-5 and TRBJ2-7; no definite D call. From germline, CDR1 is MNHEY and CDR2 SVGAGI. The CDR3 has 12 amino acids. The ends were cut back, 8 bases at V and 7 bases at J, with 15 bases in the middle. The CDR3 DNA follows: TGTGCCAGCGCGAGTGGGTTGGGGGAGCAGTACTTC. Its protein is CASASGLGEQYF.

V is TRBV14 and J is TRBJ1-1; D is ambiguous. Germline V gene data show CDR1 as SGHDN and CDR2 as FVKESK. V lost 1 base and J 1 base, leaving 7 bases between the germline ends. The CDR3 length is 14 residues. The CDR3 is CASSQADKNTEAFF. CDR3 coding DNA: TGTGCCAGCAGCCAAGCTGACAAGAACACTGAAGCTTTCTTT.

This clonotype was recorded many times. The CDR3 sequence: CASSLDRAYNEQFF. The DNA of the CDR3 is TGTGCCAGCAGCCTGGACAGGGCCTACAATGAGCAGTTCTTC. The chain links TRBV5-5 to TRBJ2-1; 8 bases are shared with TRBD1. Trimming at V came to 4 bases and at J to 2 bases, leaving 2 bases not matched to a gene. The CDR3 has 14 amino acids. The V gene's germline CDR1 is SGHKS and CDR2 YYEKEE (reference sequence).

This clonotype has more than one count but fewer than ten. The chain uses TRBV4-3 and TRBJ2-3; 13 bases line up with TRBD2. The junction had 1 base not matched to a gene; V was cut back by 3 bases and J by 4 bases. CDR3 length: 15 residues. The germline V gene has CDR1 LGHNA and CDR2 YSLEER. The CDR3 DNA reads TGCGCCAGCAGCCACACTAGCGGGAGGGCAGATACGCAGTATTTT. Its translation is CASSHTSGRADTQYF.